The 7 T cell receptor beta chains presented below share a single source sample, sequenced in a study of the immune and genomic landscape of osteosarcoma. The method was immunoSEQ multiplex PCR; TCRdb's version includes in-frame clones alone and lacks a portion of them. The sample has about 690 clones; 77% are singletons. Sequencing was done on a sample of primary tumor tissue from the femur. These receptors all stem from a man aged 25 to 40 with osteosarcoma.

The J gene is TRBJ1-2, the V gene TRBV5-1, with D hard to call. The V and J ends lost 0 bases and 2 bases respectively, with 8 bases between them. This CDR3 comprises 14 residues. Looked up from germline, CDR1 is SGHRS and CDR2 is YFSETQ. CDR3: CASSLDTPNYGYTF. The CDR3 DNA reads TGCGCCAGCAGCTTGGATACACCAAACTATGGCTACACCTTC.

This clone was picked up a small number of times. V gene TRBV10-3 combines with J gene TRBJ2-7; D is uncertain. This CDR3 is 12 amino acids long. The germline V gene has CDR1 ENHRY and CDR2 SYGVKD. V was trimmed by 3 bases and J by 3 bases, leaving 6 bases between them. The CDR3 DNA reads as TGTGCCATCAGTGAACGTGGCTACGAGCAGTACTTC. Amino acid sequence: CAISERGYEQYF.

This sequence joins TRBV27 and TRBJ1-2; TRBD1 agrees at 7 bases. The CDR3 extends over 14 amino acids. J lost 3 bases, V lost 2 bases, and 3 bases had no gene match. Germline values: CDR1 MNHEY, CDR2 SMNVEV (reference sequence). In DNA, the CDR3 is TGTGCCAGCAGTTTAAAGGACAGGCACTATGGCTACACCTTC. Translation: CASSLKDRHYGYTF.

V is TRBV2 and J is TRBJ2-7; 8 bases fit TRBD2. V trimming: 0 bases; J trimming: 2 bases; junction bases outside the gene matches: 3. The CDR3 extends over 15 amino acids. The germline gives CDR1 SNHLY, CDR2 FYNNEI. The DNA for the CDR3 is TGTGCCAGCAGTGAAGCGAGCGGGGGAGCCTACGAGCAGTACTTC. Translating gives CASSEASGGAYEQYF.

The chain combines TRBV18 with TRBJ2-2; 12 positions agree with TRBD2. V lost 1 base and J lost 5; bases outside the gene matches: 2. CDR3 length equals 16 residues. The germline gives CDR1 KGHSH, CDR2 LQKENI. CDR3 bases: TGTGCCAGCTCACCACGACTAGCGGGGGATACCGGGGAGCTGTTTTTT. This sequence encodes CASSPRLAGDTGELFF.

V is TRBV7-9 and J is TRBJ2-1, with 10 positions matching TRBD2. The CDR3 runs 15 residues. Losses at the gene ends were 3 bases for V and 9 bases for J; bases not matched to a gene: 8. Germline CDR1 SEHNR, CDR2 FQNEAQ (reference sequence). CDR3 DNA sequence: TGTGCCAGCAGCTTCTCTCTAGCGGGGGAAGGTGAGCAGTTCTTC. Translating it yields CASSFSLAGEGEQFF.

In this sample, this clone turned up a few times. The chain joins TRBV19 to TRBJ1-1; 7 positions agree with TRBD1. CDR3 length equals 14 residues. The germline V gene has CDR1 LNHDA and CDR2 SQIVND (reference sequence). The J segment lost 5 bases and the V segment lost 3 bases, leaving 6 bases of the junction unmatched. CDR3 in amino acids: CASSIIDRDTEAFF. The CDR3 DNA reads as TGTGCCAGTAGTATCATAGACAGGGATACTGAAGCTTTCTTT. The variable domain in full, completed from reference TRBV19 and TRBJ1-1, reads DGGITQSPKYLFRKEGQNVTLSCEQNLNHDAMYWYRQDPGQGLRLIYYSQIVNDFQKGDIAEGYSVSREKKESFPLTVTSAQKNPTAFYLCASSIIDRDTEAFFGQGTRLTVV.